The rows below give T cell receptor beta chains drawn from one sample of a study of blood T cell repertoires in COVID-19. Sequencing was performed with immunoSEQ multiplex PCR; in TCRdb, only in-frame clones are kept and a portion is missing. The table has around 270,000 clones, around nine tenths seen once. Sequencing was carried out using peripheral blood. All receptors derive from a man aged 35 to 55 with acute or convalescent COVID-19. CDR3s include the opening cysteine and the closing phenylalanine or tryptophan. The D gene is left open where the match is weak. Clone size is given for some rows only: seen once, a few or many times, or a class if the clone is expanded.

d_call | clone_size | j_call | v_call | cdr3_aa | cdr3_nt
. | . | TRBJ1-1 | TRBV7-9 | CASSPSGHENTEAFF | TGTGCCAGCAGCCCTAGTGGACACGAGAACACTGAAGCTTTCTTT
TRBD1 | . | TRBJ1-2 | TRBV5-4 | CASSGKGANYGYTF | TGTGCCAGCAGCGGAAAGGGGGCGAATTATGGCTACACCTTC
. | . | TRBJ2-2 | TRBV5-1 | CASSWGVNTGELFF | TGCGCCAGCAGCTGGGGGGTTAACACCGGGGAGCTGTTTTTT
. | . | TRBJ1-1 | TRBV3-1/TRBV3-2 | CASTQESNTEAFF | TGTGCCAGCACGCAGGAATCGAACACTGAAGCTTTCTTT
. | . | TRBJ2-1 | TRBV5-1 | CASSPTSSQVVSSYNEQFF | TGCGCCAGCAGTCCCACTTCGTCACAGGTTGTTAGCTCCTACAATGAGCAGTTCTTC
. | . | TRBJ1-2 | TRBV2 | CASILQGSYGYTF | TGTGCCAGCATCCTACAGGGTTCCTATGGCTACACCTTC
. | . | TRBJ1-2 | TRBV6-5 | CASTPRGGNGYTF | TGTGCCAGTACCCCGCGGGGGGGCAATGGCTACACCTTC
. | . | TRBJ1-5 | TRBV2 | CASSSPGHGYSNQPQHF | TGTGCCAGCAGTTCCCCGGGACACGGGTATAGCAATCAGCCCCAGCATTTT
TRBD1 | . | TRBJ1-5 | TRBV30 | CAWADRDYQPQHF | TGTGCCTGGGCCGACAGGGACTATCAGCCCCAGCATTTT
. | . | TRBJ2-3 | TRBV24-1 | CATRSSTDTQYF | TGTGCCACCAGGAGTAGCACAGATACGCAGTATTTT
TRBD1 | . | TRBJ1-1 | TRBV6-5 | CASKGTGDWVAEAFF | TGTGCCAGCAAAGGGACAGGAGATTGGGTAGCTGAAGCTTTCTTT
. | . | TRBJ2-3 | TRBV25-1 | CASSHFSGALGDTQYF | TGTGCCAGCAGTCATTTTTCAGGGGCCCTTGGAGATACGCAGTATTTT
. | . | TRBJ1-1 | TRBV6-5 | CASSPPGGTEAFF | TGTGCCAGCAGCCCCCCAGGAGGCACTGAAGCTTTCTTT
TRBD2 | . | TRBJ2-1 | TRBV13 | CASSSQERGAYEQFF | TGTGCCAGCAGCTCCCAGGAGCGGGGGGCGTATGAGCAGTTCTTC
. | few | TRBJ1-3 | TRBV6-5 | CASSLQASGNTIYF | TGTGCCAGCAGCCTTCAGGCATCTGGAAACACCATATATTTT
. | . | TRBJ1-4 | TRBV3-1/TRBV3-2 | CASSQGPGLDEKLFF | TGTGCCAGCAGCCAAGGCCCAGGACTGGATGAAAAACTGTTTTTT
. | . | TRBJ1-2 | TRBV7-2 | CASSVGVNYGYTF | TGTGCCAGCAGCGTAGGAGTTAACTATGGCTACACCTTC
TRBD1 | few | TRBJ1-2 | TRBV24-1 | CATSDPGQGMYGYTF | TGTGCCACCAGTGACCCGGGACAGGGGATGTATGGCTACACCTTC
. | . | TRBJ1-3 | TRBV3-1/TRBV3-2 | CASSLSDTIYF | TGTGCCAGCAGCCTGTCGGACACCATATATTTT
TRBD1 | . | TRBJ1-4 | TRBV5-6 | CASSSTGGRGEKLFF | TGTGCCAGCAGCTCGACAGGGGGAAGAGGTGAAAAACTGTTTTTT
. | . | TRBJ2-5 | TRBV6-5 | CASSLSLLQSETQYF | TGTGCCAGCAGCCTATCACTCCTACAGTCGGAGACCCAGTACTTC
. | . | TRBJ1-5 | TRBV6-5 | CASRPDRNNQPQHF | TGTGCCAGCAGACCAGACAGGAACAATCAGCCCCAGCATTTT
TRBD1 | . | TRBJ1-2 | TRBV6-2/TRBV6-3 | CASSYSGQVDGYTF | TGTGCCAGCAGTTACTCGGGACAGGTGGATGGCTACACCTTC